These T cell receptor beta chains were read from a single sample in a study of blood T cell repertoires in COVID-19. This table comes from immunoSEQ multiplex PCR, and its TCRdb copy is limited to in-frame clones, with some not included. The sample includes 120,000 to 150,000 clones, about 80% seen only once; the top ten take 8.8%. Material: peripheral blood. These receptors came from a woman older than 75 in a cohort sampled during active or convalescent COVID-19. Each CDR3 is given with its conserved first and last residue. Each record gives: J gene, V gene, CDR3 protein.

>TRBJ1-5|TRBV7-2
CASGPPGGNQPQHF
>TRBJ1-3|TRBV5-5
CASRVGGRGNTIYF
>TRBJ1-2|TRBV27
CASSLFSGTGAGYTF
>TRBJ1-1|TRBV27
CASSRGRVTEAFF
>TRBJ1-1|TRBV14
CASSPLGRGPNTEAFF
>TRBJ1-1|TRBV6-5
CASRTSGGNTEAFF
>TRBJ1-1|TRBV5-1
CASSLGGQNTEAFF
>TRBJ2-5|TRBV30
CAWKGYGGSETQYF
>TRBJ1-3|TRBV29-1
CSVEGPRLRSGNTIYF
>TRBJ1-3|TRBV3-1/TRBV3-2
CASSQNRGNTIYF
>TRBJ1-1|TRBV13
CASSTRDRGMRAFF
>TRBJ1-4|TRBV5-1
CASSPTAGSNEKLFF
>TRBJ2-5|TRBV18
CASSPQGRETQYF
>TRBJ2-3|TRBV6-1
CASSEFGGSASDTQYF
>TRBJ1-2|TRBV19
CASSASITGLNGYTF
>TRBJ2-1|TRBV6-7
CASPTTGTGDNEQFF
>TRBJ2-3|TRBV20-1
CSASPGLAGIYTQYF
>TRBJ2-1|TRBV5-1
CASSLYGTSGFNEQFF
>TRBJ2-2|TRBV6-5
CASSYDRGTGELFF
>TRBJ1-1|TRBV18
CASSPRKAEAFF
>TRBJ1-4|TRBV24-1
CATSDSGTYEKLFF
>TRBJ2-5|TRBV6-2/TRBV6-3
CASSYNTEEGMIYSETQYF
>TRBJ2-1|TRBV19
CASSYNRGRSYNEQFF
>TRBJ1-1|TRBV7-9
CASSITGLTEAFF
>TRBJ1-6|TRBV6-2/TRBV6-3
CASSLPMGRDNSPLHF
>TRBJ2-5|TRBV9
CASSPSTSGTYQETQYF
>TRBJ2-1|TRBV19
CASSIIAGGRNEQFF
>TRBJ1-1|TRBV15
CATSRAGSFNTEAFF
>TRBJ1-2|TRBV27
CASSSLGRRAPYGYTF
>TRBJ2-1|TRBV7-8
CASSLVRGGAGNEQFF
>TRBJ1-2|TRBV25-1
CASSELLVTSSYTF
>TRBJ1-2|TRBV15
CATTKTGRNYGYTF
>TRBJ1-2|TRBV5-5
CASSLVFSYGYTF
>TRBJ1-2|TRBV7-9
CASSSPRGGLHYTF
>TRBJ2-5|TRBV19
CASSLTTFRGLKETQYF
>TRBJ2-2|TRBV7-3
CASSSDRETGELFF
>TRBJ2-2|TRBV5-4
CASTLRTGNTGELFF
>TRBJ1-5|TRBV28
CASRLPNQPQHF
>TRBJ2-3|TRBV7-3
CASSRGLVADTQYF
>TRBJ2-3|TRBV9
CASSVDTGGTDTQYF
>TRBJ1-4|TRBV5-1
CASSLGTGDMGKLFF
>TRBJ2-3|TRBV6-6
CASSPHGGTGVVTDTQYF
>TRBJ2-2|TRBV9
CASSGEEQGWTGELFF
>TRBJ2-1|TRBV6-1
CASSETGYNEQFF